Each of the 8 T cell receptor beta chains below was sequenced from the same sample in a study of blood T cells in healthy people across ages. PCR was performed a second time for about 6 to 12 cycles using a sample-barcoded 5' primer and a J-beta primer mix. TCRdb used MiXCR to reprocess the 5' RACE reads, holding one entry per CDR3 protein. Altogether over a million distinct CDR3 sequences are present, under 30% being singletons, with the ten largest covering less than 0.75%. The data also belong to a second study, concerning T cells of mothers and their children.

Input material: blood. The receptors stem from a girl aged 2 to 9 in good health.

The chain links TRBV18 to TRBJ1-2; 7 bases align to TRBD1. In germline, CDR1 is KGHSH, CDR2 LQKENI. Unmatched junction bases numbered 4, after V lost 3 bases and J lost 0 bases. This CDR3 contains 15 residues. The CDR3 protein is CASSPGTVPNYGYTF. The CDR3 nucleotides read TGTGCCAGCTCACCGGGGACAGTTCCTAACTATGGCTACACCTTC.

This rearrangement joins TRBV6-5 to TRBJ2-7; TRBD2 aligns across 7 bases. The CDR3 has 15 amino acids. V dropped 4 bases and J dropped 6; count of bases not matched to a gene: 12. Germline values: CDR1 MNHEY, CDR2 SVGAGI. The DNA of the CDR3 is TGTGCCAGCAGTTTTGAAGCGGGGTCCTTTTTCGAGCAGTACTTC. Its protein is CASSFEAGSFFEQYF.

This clonotype was seen a few times. This chain uses TRBV28 with TRBJ2-5, with 7 bases lining up with TRBD1. The J call could be wrong; TRBJ2-7 is a better fit for the DNA end. The CDR3 loop spans 15 amino acids. In germline, CDR1 is MDHEN, CDR2 SYDVKM. DNA of the CDR3: TGTGCCAGCAGTTTAGGAGACAGGGTTGGGTACGAGCAGTACTTC. It specifies CASSLGDRVGYEQYF.

The chain has TRBV7-8 and TRBJ2-2; TRBD2 aligns across 9 bases. The trim removed 1 base at V and 7 bases at J, leaving 13 bases unmatched. The CDR3 consists of 18 residues. Germline V lookup: CDR1 SGHVS, CDR2 FQNEAQ. CDR3 sequence reads: CASSLVVGLAGSNGELFF. CDR3 nucleotide sequence: TGTGCCAGCAGCTTAGTTGTAGGGCTAGCGGGGTCGAACGGGGAGCTGTTTTTT.

This clonotype was picked up a small number of times. The CDR3 coding sequence is TGTGCCAGCAGCGTAGAATCAGAGACCCAGTACTTC. Protein sequence: CASSVESETQYF. The V call is TRBV9, the J call TRBJ2-5; D is undetermined. Trimming took 0 bases from V and 4 from J, leaving 4 bases between them. From germline, CDR1 is SGDLS and CDR2 YYNGEE. The CDR3 sequence is 12 residues long.

The chain joins TRBV29-1 to TRBJ1-2, with a possible D match to TRBD1 (6 bases). V lost 2 bases and J 2 bases, leaving 9 bases between the germline ends. CDR1 SQVTM and CDR2 ANQGSEA come from the germline V gene. This CDR3 comprises 13 residues. CDR3 sequence (DNA): TGCAGCGTTGAATTACAGGGAAACTATGGCTACACCTTC. Translating it yields CSVELQGNYGYTF.

This chain links TRBV6-5 with TRBJ2-1; the match to TRBD2 covers 9 bases. Looked up from germline, CDR1 is MNHEY and CDR2 is SVGAGI. J lost 8 bases, V lost 5 bases, and 10 bases had no gene match. This CDR3 has 15 residues. CDR3 nucleotide sequence: TGTGCCAGCAGTCTAGCCGGGACTAGCTTCGATGAGCAGTTCTTC. Translated: CASSLAGTSFDEQFF.

The chain combines TRBV20-1 with TRBJ1-1, with TRBD1 as a possible D gene (6 bases). CDR3 size: 15 residues. Germline CDR1 and CDR2: DFQATT and SNEGSKA (reference sequence). V gave up 5 bases and J gave up 7 bases, with 23 bases separating them. The DNA of the CDR3 is TGCAGTGCTCAACCTCTACAGGGTAAGGGGGGTGAAGCTTTCTTT. This codes for CSAQPLQGKGGEAFF.